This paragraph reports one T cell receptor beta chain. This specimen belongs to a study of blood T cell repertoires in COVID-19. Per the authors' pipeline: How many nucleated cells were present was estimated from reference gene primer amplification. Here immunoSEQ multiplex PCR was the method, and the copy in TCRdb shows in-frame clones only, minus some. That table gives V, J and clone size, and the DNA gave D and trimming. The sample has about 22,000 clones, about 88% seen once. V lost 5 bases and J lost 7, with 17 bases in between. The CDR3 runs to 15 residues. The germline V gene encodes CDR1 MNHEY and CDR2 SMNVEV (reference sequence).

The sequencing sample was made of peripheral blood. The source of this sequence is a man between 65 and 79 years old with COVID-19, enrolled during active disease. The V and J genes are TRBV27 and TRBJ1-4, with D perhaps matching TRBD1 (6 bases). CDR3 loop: CASSIRRGLSEKLFF. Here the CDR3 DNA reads TGTGCCAGCAGTATTCGCAGGGGATTAAGTGAAAAACTGTTTTTT.